Below are 13 T cell receptor beta chains sequenced from a single sample in a study of T cells in Graves' hyperthyroidism and ophthalmopathy. Using RNA transcripts as the source, TCR beta CDR3 regions were amplified. Primed by the HTBI set, a first-round RT-PCR was run on the TCR CDR3. TCRdb reanalysed the multiplex PCR reads using MiXCR and keeps one entry per CDR3 protein. The sample has 550,000 to 700,000 distinct CDR3 sequences, about 14% seen once. Sequences were obtained from blood. The origin of the receptors is a woman between 40 and 50 years old with Graves' ophthalmopathy.

This clonotype appeared many times. The rearrangement joins TRBV6-2 or TRBV6-3 to TRBJ2-7; TRBD1 matches at 8 bases. Germline V lookup: CDR1 MNHEY, CDR2 SVGEGT. J lost 2 bases, V lost 7 bases, and 10 bases had no gene match. The CDR3 is 15 residues long. CDR3 in amino acids: CASTPGQVYPYEQYF. The CDR3 DNA sequence: TGTGCCAGCACTCCGGGACAGGTCTATCCCTACGAGCAGTACTTC.

This clonotype has a count of ten or more. The chain employs TRBV27 and TRBJ1-3; possibly TRBD1 for D (5 bases). The ends were cut back, 8 bases at V and 10 bases at J, with 18 bases in the middle. This CDR3 has 13 residues. The germline CDR1 and CDR2 sequences are MNHEY and SMNVEV (reference sequence). The CDR3 protein is CASARERGGTIYF. The DNA for the CDR3 is TGTGCCAGCGCCAGGGAAAGGGGTGGTACCATATATTTT.

This sequence joins TRBV5-1 and TRBJ1-2; perhaps TRBD1 as D (5 bases). The V end lost 0 bases, the J end lost 9 bases, and 12 bases lay between the germline ends. Germline CDR1 and CDR2: SGHRS and YFSETQ. The CDR3 is 13 amino acids. This CDR3 reads CASSLAPGGSYTF. CDR3 in DNA: TGCGCCAGCAGCTTGGCTCCTGGGGGGAGCTACACCTTC. Full variable domain (outside the CDR3, taken from reference TRBV5-1 and TRBJ1-2): KAGVTQTPRYLIKTRGQQVTLSCSPISGHRSVSWYQQTPGQGLQFLFEYFSETQRNKGNFPGRFSGRQFSNSRSEMNVSTLELGDSALYLCASSLAPGGSYTFGSGTRLTVV.

This clonotype was observed many times. The chain carries TRBV28 and TRBJ1-2; no clear D. Germline CDR1 and CDR2: MDHEN and SYDVKM. The CDR3 length is 12 residues. The germline V and J ends were trimmed by 5 bases and 5 bases, with 9 bases remaining between them. The CDR3 region is CASSVAGYGYTF. CDR3 bases: TGTGCCAGCAGTGTTGCGGGGTATGGCTACACCTTC.

This clonotype has at least ten counts. The V gene is TRBV20-1, the J gene TRBJ1-1, with D possibly matching TRBD1 (5 bases). Trimming pared 3 bases from V and 7 bases from J, leaving 18 bases between. The CDR3 consists of 14 residues. Per germline, CDR1 DFQATT and CDR2 SNEGSKA (reference sequence). The CDR3, as DNA: TGCAGTGCTAGTGGTTCGGGGCCGAACGGTGAAGCTTTCTTT. This gives the protein CSASGSGPNGEAFF.

This clonotype was detected only a few times. This chain links TRBV4-1 with TRBJ1-1; D is ambiguous. The CDR3 runs to 14 residues. Trimming removed 3 bases from V and 1 base from J, with 9 bases in between. Germline V CDR1 and CDR2: MGHRA, YSYEKL. The CDR3 DNA reads as TGCGCCAGCAGCCACGGGTCCGGGAACACTGAAGCTTTCTTT. Its translation: CASSHGSGNTEAFF.

CDR3 sequence (DNA): TGTGCCTGGAGTCCGACCTTGAGAACGGACCAAGAGACCCAGTACTTC. It translates to CAWSPTLRTDQETQYF. The J gene is TRBJ2-5, the V gene TRBV30; D unresolved. The V end was cut by 2 bases, the J end by 0 bases, with 16 bases between. The germline CDR1 and CDR2 sequences are GTSNPN and SVGIG (reference sequence). The CDR3 is 16 residues long.

At least ten counts were recorded for this clonotype. This sequence joins TRBV7-2 and TRBJ2-7; 10 positions agree with TRBD2. V lost 6 bases, J lost 5 bases, and 4 bases stayed unmatched. Germline values: CDR1 SGHTA, CDR2 FQGNSA. The CDR3 extends over 13 amino acids. Here the CDR3 reads CASRTGTSDEQYF. The CDR3 DNA follows: TGTGCCAGCAGAACCGGGACTAGCGACGAGCAGTACTTC.

This clonotype was seen ten or more times. The gene calls are TRBV6-1 and TRBJ2-5; the D gene is possibly TRBD1 (6 bases). The germline V and J ends were trimmed by 5 bases and 1 base, with 17 bases remaining between them. Germline V gene sequence: CDR1 MNHNS, CDR2 SASEGT. CDR3 length: 16 amino acids. CDR3 coding DNA: TGTGCCAGCAGTAAAACGATCCAGGGGACCCAAGAGACCCAGTACTTC. Protein sequence: CASSKTIQGTQETQYF.

This clonotype was counted only a few times. The V and J genes are TRBV3-1 and TRBJ1-1; 8 nucleotides match TRBD1. The CDR3 is 15 amino acids. Germline lookup yields CDR1 LGHDT and CDR2 YNNKEL (reference sequence). With 5 bases clipped from V and 7 bases from J, the junction kept 12 bases outside the gene matches. This chain's CDR3 is CASSSPRQGAFEAFF. In nucleotides, the CDR3 is TGTGCCAGCAGCTCCCCTAGGCAGGGGGCTTTTGAAGCTTTCTTT.

This clonotype came up a few times. This sequence joins TRBV24-1 and TRBJ2-5, with 9 nucleotides matching TRBD2. Per the germline V gene, CDR1 is KGHDR and CDR2 is SFDVKD. V trimming: 5 bases; J trimming: 5 bases; junction bases outside the gene matches: 11. The CDR3 has 16 amino acids. CDR3 sequence reads: CATSVNSGRGMETQYF. The CDR3, as DNA: TGTGCCACCAGTGTCAATAGCGGGAGAGGGATGGAGACCCAGTACTTC.

The table lists this clonotype with a few counts. This rearrangement joins TRBV20-1 to TRBJ2-5; TRBD2 agrees at 9 bases. CDR1 DFQATT and CDR2 SNEGSKA come from the germline V gene (reference sequence). The CDR3 loop spans 14 amino acids. V dropped 4 bases and J dropped 4; count of bases not matched to a gene: 7. The CDR3 sequence is CSATLSGRLETQYF. The CDR3 DNA reads TGCAGTGCTACCCTTAGCGGGAGACTAGAGACCCAGTACTTC.

This clonotype was observed many times. CDR3: CAWDRQGWNTEAFF. The CDR3 nucleotides are TGTGCCTGGGATCGACAGGGCTGGAACACTGAAGCTTTCTTT. This chain links TRBV30 with TRBJ1-1, with 7 bases that match TRBD1. The germline gives CDR1 GTSNPN, CDR2 SVGIG (reference sequence). The CDR3 consists of 14 residues. Trimming took 5 bases from V and 1 from J; bases not matched to a gene: 7.